One sample yielded the 18 T cell receptor beta chains listed below, sequenced in a study of cytomegalovirus exposure and HLA in healthy donors. PCR amplification relied on 60 Vbeta primers (plus 13 Jbeta primers). This table comes from immunoSEQ multiplex PCR, and its TCRdb copy is limited to in-frame clones, with some not included. The top ten clones hold more than 4.5% of a sample with about 150,000 clones, about 86% of them seen once. Sequences were obtained from PBMCs. The receptors come from a woman in her twenties or thirties in good health and CMV-seronegative.

This chain uses TRBV7-3 with TRBJ1-1; D uncertain. Germline V gene lookup returns CDR1 SGHTA and CDR2 FQGTGA. V was pared by 2 bases and J by 4 bases, with 11 bases between. The CDR3 spans 14 residues. CDR3 coding DNA: TGTGCCAGCAGCTTAGGAGGCTGGGGCACTGAAGCTTTCTTT. Its translation: CASSLGGWGTEAFF.

The rearrangement links TRBV6-5 to TRBJ1-1, with a tentative D call TRBD1 (6 bases). This CDR3 spans 11 amino acids. Germline CDR1 reads MNHEY; CDR2 reads SVGAGI. Trimming removed 7 bases from V and 3 bases from J, with 6 bases in between. CDR3 region: CASKGDTEAFF. Written as DNA, the CDR3 is TGTGCCAGCAAGGGGGACACTGAAGCTTTCTTT.

V usage is TRBV27 and J usage is TRBJ2-1, with 11 bases aligning to TRBD2. Germline V gives CDR1 MNHEY, CDR2 SMNVEV (reference sequence). Trimming removed 6 bases from V and 9 bases from J; junction bases left unmatched: 7. The CDR3 runs to 14 residues. The CDR3 DNA is TGTGCCAGCAGCTCTAGCGGGAGGCCCCTTGAGCAGTTCTTC. It translates to CASSSSGRPLEQFF.

V usage is TRBV30 and J usage is TRBJ2-1; 14 bases fit TRBD2. The CDR3 length is 18 residues. The germline V gene has CDR1 GTSNPN and CDR2 SVGIG (reference sequence). V shed 2 bases and J 7 bases; nucleotides not matched to a gene: 13. Here the CDR3 reads CAWSFIVTSGGARNEQFF. CDR3 in DNA: TGTGCCTGGAGTTTTATCGTGACTAGCGGGGGGGCCAGGAATGAGCAGTTCTTC.

This chain connects TRBV6-1 to TRBJ2-3; the D gene is possibly TRBD1 (6 bases). V was shortened by 2 bases and J by 1 base, with 13 bases between the two germline ends. CDR1 is MNHNS and CDR2 is SASEGT in the germline V gene. The CDR3 runs 16 residues. The DNA of the CDR3 is TGTGCCAGCAGTGAATTGAAGGGGGTCGGCACAGATACGCAGTATTTT. This translates into CASSELKGVGTDTQYF.

The chain is built from TRBV7-2 and TRBJ2-1; D might be TRBD1 (5 bases). Germline values: CDR1 SGHTA, CDR2 FQGNSA. The CDR3 loop spans 17 amino acids. V lost 6 bases, J lost 1 base, and 19 bases lay in between. The CDR3 protein is CASRLRGRLASYNEQFF. The CDR3 bases are TGTGCCAGCAGACTAAGGGGCAGGCTGGCGTCCTACAATGAGCAGTTCTTC.

The chain employs TRBV7-3 and TRBJ2-1; 9 nucleotides match TRBD2. The CDR3 has 14 residues. V shed 3 bases, J shed 6 bases, and the junction held 3 bases outside the gene matches. Germline CDR1 SGHTA, CDR2 FQGTGA. The CDR3: CASSFAGGLNEQFF. CDR3 in DNA: TGTGCCAGCAGCTTTGCGGGGGGGCTCAATGAGCAGTTCTTC. Full variable domain (missing parts from reference TRBV7-3 and TRBJ2-1): GAGVSQTPSNKVTEKGKYVELRCDPISGHTALYWYRQSLGQGPEFLIYFQGTGAADDSGLPNDRFFAVRPEGSVSTLKIQRTERGDSAVYLCASSFAGGLNEQFFGPGTRLTVL.

The chain is built from TRBV11-2 and TRBJ2-7; D is ambiguous. Trimming removed 1 base from V and 0 bases from J, with 7 bases in between. The CDR3 is 14 residues long. The germline gives CDR1 SGHAT, CDR2 FQNNGV. The CDR3 protein is CASSLGFSSYEQYF. CDR3 nucleotides: TGTGCCAGCAGCTTAGGTTTCAGCTCCTACGAGCAGTACTTC.

CDR3 nucleotides: TGTGCCAGCAGCTTAGTCCCGGTGAACACTGAAGCTTTCTTT. Its translation: CASSLVPVNTEAFF. The chain employs TRBV7-6 and TRBJ1-1; D is undetermined. Germline V CDR1 and CDR2: SGHVS, FNYEAQ. V lost 1 base and J 0 bases, leaving 6 bases between the germline ends. This CDR3 has 14 residues.

A word on this clone: The junction and the germline gene differ at one end; a read error may be behind it. The V and J genes are TRBV18 and TRBJ2-2; TRBD1 matches 10 bases. This CDR3 has 17 amino acids. Per the germline V gene, CDR1 is KGHSH and CDR2 is LQKENI. DNA of the CDR3: TGTGCCAGCTCATCACCGGGACAGGGGTCGGGCACCGGGGAGCTGTTTTTT. This codes for CASSSPGQGSGTGELFF. Using reference TRBV18 and TRBJ2-2 for the parts outside the CDR3, the full variable domain is NAGVMQNPRHLVRRRGQEARLRCSPMKGHSHVYWYRQLPEEGLKFMVYLQKENIIDESGMPKERFSAEFPKEGPSILRIQQVVRGDSAAYFCASSSPGQGSGTGELFFGEGSRLTVL.

The chain recombines TRBV5-8 with TRBJ1-6, with TRBD1 matching 9 bases. The CDR3 is made up of 13 amino acids. V shed 4 bases and J 10 bases; nucleotides not matched to a gene: 3. The germline CDR1 and CDR2 sequences are SGHTS and YDEGEE. The CDR3 DNA reads as TGTGCCAGCAGCCTGGACAGGGGATCACCCCTCCACTTT. Translating gives CASSLDRGSPLHF.

The rearrangement uses TRBV28 and TRBJ2-5, with D perhaps matching TRBD2 (6 bases). Trimming cost V 5 bases and J 3 bases, with 22 bases left between them. CDR3 length equals 17 residues. CDR1 MDHEN and CDR2 SYDVKM come from the germline V gene. In nucleotides, the CDR3 is TGTGCCAGCAGTACCCCGCGGTTCCTTAGCGGAAAAGAGACCCAGTACTTC. Translating it yields CASSTPRFLSGKETQYF. Variable domain in full (rest from reference TRBV28 and TRBJ2-5): DVKVTQSSRYLVKRTGEKVFLECVQDMDHENMFWYRQDPGLGLRLIYFSYDVKMKEKGDIPEGYSVSREKKERFSLILESASTNQTSMYLCASSTPRFLSGKETQYFGPGTRLLVL.

The chain has TRBV9 and TRBJ2-7, with D maybe TRBD2 (6 bases). This CDR3 comprises 14 residues. Germline CDR1 and CDR2: SGDLS and YYNGEE. Deletions cut 0 bases from V and 2 bases from J, with 9 bases between. CDR3 in DNA: TGTGCCAGCAGCGTAGGACTAGGTCCCTACGAGCAGTACTTC. It codes for CASSVGLGPYEQYF.

This chain uses TRBV7-9 with TRBJ2-5; D perhaps matches TRBD1 (5 bases). The J call is uncertain, as TRBJ2-7 better fits the DNA end. The CDR3 has 14 amino acids. Germline values: CDR1 SEHNR, CDR2 FQNEAQ (reference sequence). Here the CDR3 reads CASSFVDSTYEQYF. The DNA for the CDR3 is TGTGCCAGCAGCTTTGTAGACAGTACCTACGAGCAGTACTTC.

The chain is built from TRBV2 and TRBJ2-1; possibly TRBD2 for D (7 bases). CDR1 and CDR2 from the germline V gene are SNHLY and FYNNEI. Deletions cut 11 bases from V and 6 bases from J, with 23 bases between. The CDR3 contains 15 residues. In nucleotides, the CDR3 is TGTGCCGTCTATAGGGGGGGAGTCGTGGGCAATGAGCAGTTCTTC. As protein: CAVYRGGVVGNEQFF. Using reference TRBV2 and TRBJ2-1 for the parts outside the CDR3, the full variable domain is EPEVTQTPSHQVTQMGQEVILRCVPISNHLYFYWYRQILGQKVEFLVSFYNNEISEKSEIFDDQFSVERPDGSNFTLKIRSTKLEDSAMYFCAVYRGGVVGNEQFFGPGTRLTVL.

The chain is built from TRBV6-5 and TRBJ2-7, with D maybe TRBD1 (6 bases). Germline V gene data show CDR1 as MNHEY and CDR2 as SVGAGI. The ends were cut back, 4 bases at V and 0 bases at J, with 10 bases in the middle. This CDR3 spans 14 amino acids. DNA of the CDR3: TGTGCCAGCAGTTTCGACAGGAACTCCTACGAGCAGTACTTC. This sequence encodes CASSFDRNSYEQYF.

The chain joins TRBV4-3 to TRBJ2-6; possible D gene TRBD1, 6 bases. The CDR3 is made up of 16 amino acids. Trimming removed 0 bases from V and 4 bases from J, with 10 bases in between. Per the germline V gene, CDR1 is LGHNA and CDR2 is YSLEER. The CDR3 reads CASSQDPGAGANVLTF. CDR3 sequence (DNA): TGCGCCAGCAGCCAAGATCCAGGGGCCGGGGCCAACGTCCTGACTTTC.

The genes are TRBV5-6 and TRBJ1-2; maybe TRBD1 (6 bases). This CDR3 has 12 amino acids. Germline CDR1 and CDR2: SGHDT and YYEEEE. Between the trimmed V and J ends, which lost 1 base and 8 bases, there was a span of 9 bases. CDR3 residues: CASSLSGDGYTF. The CDR3, as DNA: TGTGCCAGCAGCTTGTCAGGGGACGGCTACACCTTC.